Listed here are 28 T cell receptor beta chains from one sample, sequenced in a study of cytomegalovirus exposure and HLA in healthy donors. It was with 60 Vbeta and 13 Jbeta primers that the PCR ran. Data came from immunoSEQ multiplex PCR; TCRdb stores just in-frame clones and leaves some out. The sample contains 100,000 to 150,000 clones, 80% of which appear only once. Sequences were obtained from PBMCs. The origin of the receptors is a female donor in good health and CMV-seronegative.

The chain recombines TRBV7-2 with TRBJ1-3; 11 bases map to TRBD1. The CDR3 sequence is 19 residues long. Trimming took 6 bases from V and 0 from J; bases not matched to a gene: 13. Per the germline V gene, CDR1 is SGHTA and CDR2 is FQGNSA. The CDR3 region has the DNA TGTGCCAGCAGTCCGTACCCGGGACAGGGGGTCCTCTCTGGAAACACCATATATTTT. It encodes CASSPYPGQGVLSGNTIYF.

This sequence joins TRBV12-2 and TRBJ2-7; the tabulated D call, TRBD1, remains unverified against the DNA. TRBV12-2 is shown as a pseudogene. The CDR3 has 16 residues. CDR3 bases: TGTGCAAGTCGCCCCATTAGACAGGGAAGGCCCTACGAGCAGTACTTC. The encoded protein is CASRPIRQGRPYEQYF.

This chain joins TRBV7-9 and TRBJ2-7, with 7 nucleotides matching TRBD1. The CDR3 is made up of 13 amino acids. Germline V CDR1 and CDR2: SEHNR, FQNEAQ (reference sequence). J was trimmed by 3 bases and V by 4 bases; bases with no gene match: 3. The CDR3 spells CASSSDRVYEQYF. The CDR3 region has the DNA TGTGCCAGCAGCTCCGACAGGGTCTACGAGCAGTACTTC.

The chain has TRBV5-5 and TRBJ2-7; the match to TRBD2 covers 13 bases. Per the germline V gene, CDR1 is SGHKS and CDR2 is YYEKEE (reference sequence). The V and J ends lost 4 bases and 4 bases, in that order; junction bases with no gene match: 8. The CDR3 has 16 amino acids. The CDR3 coding sequence is TGTGCCAGCAGCCTGGGACTAGCGGGGAACCTATACGAGCAGTACTTC. It encodes CASSLGLAGNLYEQYF. Complete variable domain (other parts from reference TRBV5-5 and TRBJ2-7): DAGVTQSPTHLIKTRGQQVTLRCSPISGHKSVSWYQQVLGQGPQFIFQYYEKEERGRGNFPDRFSARQFPNYSSELNVNALLLGDSALYLCASSLGLAGNLYEQYFGPGTRLTVT.

This chain connects TRBV19 to TRBJ2-3, with D hard to call. V lost 6 bases and J 2 bases, leaving 15 bases between the germline ends. The CDR3 is made up of 15 amino acids. From germline, CDR1 is LNHDA and CDR2 SQIVND (reference sequence). The CDR3 region is CASRERELATDTQYF. Written as DNA, the CDR3 is TGTGCCAGTAGGGAGCGAGAACTCGCCACAGATACGCAGTATTTT.

The V gene is TRBV18, the J gene TRBJ2-7, with D hard to call. The V gene lost 2 bases and the J gene lost 6 bases, with 11 bases spanning the gap. The CDR3 has 13 amino acids. Germline CDR1 is KGHSH and CDR2 is LQKENI. The CDR3 DNA is TGTGCCAGCTCACCAAGGAGTCCGGGCGAGCAGTACTTC. Protein sequence: CASSPRSPGEQYF.

The sample holds a few counts of this clone. The chain uses TRBV30 and TRBJ2-5; 13 nucleotides line up with TRBD2. The trim removed 7 bases at V and 7 bases at J, leaving 12 bases unmatched. This CDR3 spans 15 amino acids. Germline CDR1 GTSNPN, CDR2 SVGIG (reference sequence). This chain's CDR3 is CALIPGLAGSGTQYF. The CDR3 region has the DNA TGTGCCTTAATCCCGGGACTAGCGGGATCGGGGACCCAGTACTTC. Variable domain in full (rest from reference TRBV30 and TRBJ2-5): SQTIHQWPATLVQPVGSPLSLECTVEGTSNPNLYWYRQAAGRGLQLLFYSVGIGQISSEVPQNLSASRPQDRQFILSSKKLLLSDSGFYLCALIPGLAGSGTQYFGPGTRLLVL.

The V call is TRBV2, the J call TRBJ1-1; D is ambiguous. Germline V gives CDR1 SNHLY, CDR2 FYNNEI. The CDR3 length is 13 residues. The germline V and J ends were trimmed by 4 bases and 0 bases, with 6 bases remaining between them. The CDR3 nucleotides are TGTGCCAGCAGTGGGCCCGTGAACACTGAAGCTTTCTTT. This gives the protein CASSGPVNTEAFF.

This clone was recorded a few times. This may be a read error: a much more frequent sequence differs by one nucleotide. Other DNA sequences of this sample code for an identical CDR3. The chain joins TRBV4-1 to TRBJ2-7; 8 bases map to TRBD1. The CDR3 spans 15 residues. CDR1 and CDR2 (germline): MGHRA, YSYEKL. The junction had 3 bases not matched to a gene; V was cut back by 2 bases and J by 0 bases. DNA of the CDR3: TGCGCCAGCAGCCAAACAACAGGGGGCTCCTACGAGCAGTACTTC. Protein: CASSQTTGGSYEQYF.

Points on this clone: The same CDR3 also results from other DNA sequences found in this sample. The chain has TRBV5-1 and TRBJ2-7; tentative D call: TRBD1 (5 bases). Germline V gene lookup returns CDR1 SGHRS and CDR2 YFSETQ. The CDR3 covers 14 residues. V was pared by 3 bases and J by 2 bases, with 12 bases between. The CDR3 region is CASSSGQGAYEQYF. The CDR3 bases are TGCGCCAGCAGCTCAGGGCAGGGTGCCTACGAGCAGTACTTC.

The CDR3 DNA is TGTGCCACCCAGGACTCCACAGATACGCAGTATTTT. Translated, it gives CATQDSTDTQYF. The V and J genes are TRBV6-5 and TRBJ2-3; TRBD2 is a possible D gene (5 bases). The V end lost 10 bases, the J end lost 2 bases, and 10 bases lay between the germline ends. The germline V gene encodes CDR1 MNHEY and CDR2 SVGAGI. The CDR3 length is 12 residues.

The chain uses TRBV11-2 and TRBJ2-7; TRBD2 agrees at 8 bases. Germline assignment: CDR1 SGHAT and CDR2 FQNNGV. Unmatched junction bases numbered 12, after V lost 5 bases and J lost 3 bases. The CDR3 consists of 16 residues. The CDR3 coding sequence is TGTGCCAGCAGCCCAGTCGGGAGGGCGGGGGTCTACGAGCAGTACTTC. Translated: CASSPVGRAGVYEQYF.

This clone appeared a few times. V gene TRBV6-1 combines with J gene TRBJ2-7, with TRBD1 matching over 7 bases. The CDR3 runs to 12 residues. V dropped 5 bases and J dropped 6; count of bases not matched to a gene: 4. CDR1 and CDR2 from the germline V gene are MNHNS and SASEGT. CDR3 amino acids: CASSRWDSEQYF. CDR3 coding DNA: TGTGCCAGCAGTCGCTGGGACAGCGAGCAGTACTTC.

The rearrangement uses TRBV7-9 and TRBJ2-7; TRBD2 aligns across 8 bases. V was clipped by 5 bases and J by 3 bases; unmatched bases: 6. The V gene's germline CDR1 is SEHNR and CDR2 FQNEAQ (reference sequence). The CDR3 length is 14 residues. DNA for the CDR3: TGTGCCAGCAGCCCCCGGGAGGGCCGCTACGAGCAGTACTTC. Translated: CASSPREGRYEQYF.

Regarding this clone: Other DNA sequences from this sample encode an identical CDR3 as well. The V call is TRBV28, the J call TRBJ2-5; 8 bases fit TRBD2. This CDR3 contains 13 residues. J lost 5 bases, V lost 5 bases, and 4 bases had no gene match. CDR1 and CDR2 (germline): MDHEN, SYDVKM. CDR3 protein: CASSLAGLETQYF. The CDR3 bases are TGTGCCAGCAGTCTAGCGGGCCTGGAGACCCAGTACTTC.

This clone turned up a few times. The chain uses TRBV14 and TRBJ2-5; 8 bases match TRBD1. The V gene's germline CDR1 is SGHDN and CDR2 FVKESK. Unmatched junction bases numbered 8, after V lost 6 bases and J lost 5 bases. This CDR3 has 14 residues. The CDR3 DNA reads TGTGCCAGCAGTCAACCCAGGGGGCTGGAGACCCAGTACTTC. This gives the protein CASSQPRGLETQYF.

This clone is a singleton in its sample. V usage is TRBV2 and J usage is TRBJ2-7; 7 nucleotides line up with TRBD1. CDR1 is SNHLY and CDR2 is FYNNEI in the germline V gene. V was pared by 2 bases and J by 1 base, with 2 bases of the junction left unmatched. This CDR3 has 14 residues. The CDR3 sequence is CASSEQGESYEQYF. Written as DNA, the CDR3 is TGTGCCAGCAGTGAACAGGGGGAGTCCTACGAGCAGTACTTC.

The V gene is TRBV27, the J gene TRBJ1-1; 8 bases line up with TRBD1. The CDR3 consists of 12 residues. Unmatched junction bases numbered 6, after V lost 5 bases and J lost 10 bases. Looked up from germline, CDR1 is MNHEY and CDR2 is SMNVEV (reference sequence). CDR3 sequence (DNA): TGTGCCAGCAGTCACCGGACAGGGAGAGCTTTCTTT. It codes for CASSHRTGRAFF.

The rearrangement links TRBV6-5 to TRBJ2-5; 10 bases are shared with TRBD1. This CDR3 is 16 amino acids long. Germline-derived CDR1 and CDR2 are MNHEY and SVGAGI. J lost 5 bases, V lost 4 bases, and 10 bases had no gene match. The CDR3: CASSSLRQGARETQYF. CDR3 nucleotides: TGTGCCAGCAGTTCCCTACGACAGGGGGCAAGGGAGACCCAGTACTTC.

The chain links TRBV5-1 to TRBJ2-3; tentative D call: TRBD1 (5 bases). The germline V and J ends were trimmed by 7 bases and 4 bases, with 7 bases remaining between them. Germline V gene sequence: CDR1 SGHRS, CDR2 YFSETQ. The CDR3 has 11 amino acids. The CDR3 protein is CASVGADTQYF. CDR3 nucleotides: TGCGCCAGCGTAGGGGCAGATACGCAGTATTTT.

This clone was counted once. The rearrangement uses TRBV28 and TRBJ1-2; D is unresolved. From germline, CDR1 is MDHEN and CDR2 SYDVKM. The CDR3 consists of 15 residues. Between the trimmed V and J ends, which lost 4 bases and 4 bases, there was a span of 16 bases. The CDR3 sequence is CASSSGPKEIYGYTF. CDR3 DNA: TGTGCCAGCAGTTCGGGTCCTAAAGAAATCTATGGCTACACCTTC.

The chain has TRBV6-5 and TRBJ1-4, with D unresolved. Germline lookup yields CDR1 MNHEY and CDR2 SVGAGI. The germline V and J ends were trimmed by 6 bases and 0 bases, with 11 bases remaining between them. This CDR3 has 15 amino acids. The CDR3: CASRRDFATNEKLFF. The CDR3 DNA follows: TGTGCCAGCAGGCGCGATTTTGCAACTAATGAAAAACTGTTTTTT.

The rearrangement joins TRBV4-2 to TRBJ2-1, with D possibly TRBD2 on 5 matching bases. CDR3 length: 15 residues. The germline CDR1 and CDR2 sequences are LGHNA and YNFKEQ. The V end was cut by 0 bases, the J end by 7 bases, with 13 bases between. CDR3 nucleotide sequence: TGTGCCAGCAGCCAAGAATCGGGGAGCTCGAATGAGCAGTTCTTC. This codes for CASSQESGSSNEQFF.

The chain recombines TRBV9 with TRBJ1-2; D ambiguous. The germline V gene has CDR1 SGDLS and CDR2 YYNGEE. This CDR3 region has 11 residues. Trimming left V 8 bases short and J 8 bases short, with 13 bases between. In nucleotides, the CDR3 is TGTGCCAGTGAAAACGCAGGCGGCTACACCTTC. Its translation: CASENAGGYTF.

This clone has a single count. The chain joins TRBV30 to TRBJ1-6; tentative D call: TRBD1 (5 bases). Trimming stripped 0 bases from V and 8 bases from J, with 11 bases between. This CDR3 is built from 14 residues. Germline-derived CDR1 and CDR2 are GTSNPN and SVGIG (reference sequence). As DNA, the CDR3 is TGTGCCTGGAGTGTAATTGGGGCGCATTCACCCCTCCACTTT. Translating gives CAWSVIGAHSPLHF.

The J gene is TRBJ1-4, the V gene TRBV11-2; D is perhaps TRBD1 (5 bases). The germline gives CDR1 SGHAT, CDR2 FQNNGV. The CDR3 contains 13 residues. Between the trimmed V and J ends, which lost 7 bases and 1 base, there was a span of 7 bases. The CDR3 protein is CASTRGTNEKLFF. CDR3 coding DNA: TGTGCCAGCACTAGGGGAACTAATGAAAAACTGTTTTTT.

The rearrangement joins TRBV10-2 to TRBJ1-5; D is ambiguous. Trimming took off 3 bases at V and 2 bases at J, with 17 bases between the two ends. The CDR3 runs to 17 residues. Germline lookup yields CDR1 WSHSY and CDR2 SAAADI. The CDR3 spells CASSDPGGWWGNQPQHF. The CDR3 nucleotides are TGCGCCAGCAGTGATCCAGGAGGATGGTGGGGCAATCAGCCCCAGCATTTT.

The chain employs TRBV7-6 and TRBJ1-1; possibly TRBD1 for D (6 bases). Germline loops: CDR1 SGHVS, CDR2 FNYEAQ. The CDR3 spans 13 residues. The V and J ends lost 0 bases and 8 bases respectively, with 10 bases between them. This chain's CDR3 is CASSLAGGLEAFF. The CDR3 DNA sequence: TGTGCCAGCAGCTTAGCGGGGGGGCTGGAAGCTTTCTTT.